This is a list of T cell receptor beta chains from one sample in a study of T cell changes during pregnancy in multiple sclerosis. Data came from immunoSEQ multiplex PCR; TCRdb stores just in-frame clones and leaves some out. The table records roughly 23,000 clones, around 88% of them present only once. The sequencing here drew on CD4+ T cells from peripheral blood mononuclear cells, taken in the first trimester of pregnancy. The receptors stem from a female donor in good health, enrolled as a control in a pregnancy study. Each CDR3 is given with its conserved first and last residue. D genes are given only for firm matches. Size tells how often a clone was seen (once, few, many) or the class of an expanded clone, and some rows leave it out.

cdr3_aa: CASSLEGLDEQYF
cdr3_nt: TGTGCCAGCAGCTTAGAGGGGTTGGACGAGCAGTACTTC
v_call: TRBV7-2
clone_size: -
j_call: TRBJ2-7
d_call: -

cdr3_aa: CASSNRGPYREQYF
cdr3_nt: TGTGCCAGCAGTAACAGGGGGCCCTATCGCGAGCAGTACTTC
v_call: TRBV6-1
clone_size: -
j_call: TRBJ2-7
d_call: TRBD1

cdr3_aa: CASSQGQGISYEQYF
cdr3_nt: TGCGCCAGCAGCCAGGGACAGGGGATTTCCTACGAGCAGTACTTC
v_call: TRBV4-1
clone_size: -
j_call: TRBJ2-7
d_call: TRBD1

cdr3_aa: CASSLVQDGYTF
cdr3_nt: TGTGCCAGCAGCTTGGTACAGGATGGCTACACCTTC
v_call: TRBV5-4
clone_size: -
j_call: TRBJ1-2
d_call: -

cdr3_aa: CASSTRGGGTDTQYF
cdr3_nt: TGTGCCAGCTCAACCCGAGGCGGGGGAACAGATACGCAGTATTTT
v_call: TRBV18
clone_size: few
j_call: TRBJ2-3
d_call: TRBD2

cdr3_aa: CASSPGIAGGVADEQFF
cdr3_nt: TGCGCCAGCAGCCCCGGGATAGCGGGGGGAGTGGCCGATGAGCAGTTCTTC
v_call: TRBV5-1
clone_size: once
j_call: TRBJ2-1
d_call: TRBD2

cdr3_aa: CASSPKGDSNQPQHF
cdr3_nt: TGCGCCAGCAGCCCAAAAGGGGATAGCAATCAGCCCCAGCATTTT
v_call: TRBV4-3
clone_size: -
j_call: TRBJ1-5
d_call: -

cdr3_aa: CASSDRRDSLRYF
cdr3_nt: TGTGCCAGCAGTGATCGGCGGGACTCCCTGAGGTATTTT
v_call: TRBV27
clone_size: -
j_call: TRBJ2-3
d_call: -

cdr3_aa: CASSRDPQGGANYGYTF
cdr3_nt: TGCGCCAGCAGCAGGGACCCCCAGGGGGGAGCTAACTATGGCTACACCTTC
v_call: TRBV5-1
clone_size: -
j_call: TRBJ1-2
d_call: TRBD1

cdr3_aa: CARSPPQLNIQYF
cdr3_nt: TGTGCCAGAAGCCCCCCCCAGTTGAACATTCAGTACTTC
v_call: TRBV5-3
clone_size: -
j_call: TRBJ2-4
d_call: -

cdr3_aa: CASSLERLAGVSEQFF
cdr3_nt: TGTGCCAGCAGCTTGGAAAGACTAGCGGGAGTTAGTGAGCAGTTCTTC
v_call: TRBV5-6
clone_size: -
j_call: TRBJ2-1
d_call: TRBD2

cdr3_aa: CASHTPNTIYF
cdr3_nt: TGTGCCAGCCACACACCGAACACCATATATTTT
v_call: TRBV6-6
clone_size: -
j_call: TRBJ1-3
d_call: -

cdr3_aa: CASSYSTRNNEQFF
cdr3_nt: TGTGCCAGCAGTTACTCGACGCGGAACAATGAGCAGTTCTTC
v_call: TRBV6-6
clone_size: -
j_call: TRBJ2-1
d_call: -

cdr3_aa: CASSHGGYQETQYF
cdr3_nt: TGTGCCAGCAGCCATGGAGGCTACCAAGAGACCCAGTACTTC
v_call: TRBV5-4
clone_size: -
j_call: TRBJ2-5
d_call: -

cdr3_aa: CASNLGADRNQPQHF
cdr3_nt: TGTGCCAGTAACTTGGGGGCCGACAGGAATCAGCCCCAGCATTTT
v_call: TRBV19
clone_size: -
j_call: TRBJ1-5
d_call: -

cdr3_aa: CASSPGLAGGYEQYF
cdr3_nt: TGTGCCAGCTCACCCGGACTAGCGGGAGGGTACGAGCAGTACTTC
v_call: TRBV18
clone_size: -
j_call: TRBJ2-7
d_call: TRBD2

cdr3_aa: CASSYRAPDTEAFF
cdr3_nt: TGTGCCAGCTCATACAGGGCCCCGGACACTGAAGCTTTCTTT
v_call: TRBV18
clone_size: -
j_call: TRBJ1-1
d_call: -

cdr3_aa: CASSIRTSGGEETQYF
cdr3_nt: TGTGCCAGTAGTATTCGGACTAGCGGGGGGGAAGAGACCCAGTACTTC
v_call: TRBV19
clone_size: -
j_call: TRBJ2-5
d_call: TRBD2

cdr3_aa: CASSLRGRVGGNKNIQYF
cdr3_nt: TGTGCCAGCAGTTTACGCGGGAGAGTTGGGGGAAACAAAAACATTCAGTACTTC
v_call: TRBV27
clone_size: -
j_call: TRBJ2-4
d_call: TRBD2

cdr3_aa: CASSMNQGGSDTQYF
cdr3_nt: TGTGCCAGCAGCATGAATCAGGGGGGATCAGATACGCAGTATTTT
v_call: TRBV5-6
clone_size: once
j_call: TRBJ2-3
d_call: -

cdr3_aa: CASSQSDRGGTGELFF
cdr3_nt: TGTGCCAGTAGTCAGAGTGACAGGGGTGGCACCGGGGAGCTGTTTTTT
v_call: TRBV19
clone_size: -
j_call: TRBJ2-2
d_call: TRBD1

cdr3_aa: CASSFTNRNYGYTF
cdr3_nt: TGTGCCAGCAGTTTTACGAACAGGAACTATGGCTACACCTTC
v_call: TRBV27
clone_size: -
j_call: TRBJ1-2
d_call: -